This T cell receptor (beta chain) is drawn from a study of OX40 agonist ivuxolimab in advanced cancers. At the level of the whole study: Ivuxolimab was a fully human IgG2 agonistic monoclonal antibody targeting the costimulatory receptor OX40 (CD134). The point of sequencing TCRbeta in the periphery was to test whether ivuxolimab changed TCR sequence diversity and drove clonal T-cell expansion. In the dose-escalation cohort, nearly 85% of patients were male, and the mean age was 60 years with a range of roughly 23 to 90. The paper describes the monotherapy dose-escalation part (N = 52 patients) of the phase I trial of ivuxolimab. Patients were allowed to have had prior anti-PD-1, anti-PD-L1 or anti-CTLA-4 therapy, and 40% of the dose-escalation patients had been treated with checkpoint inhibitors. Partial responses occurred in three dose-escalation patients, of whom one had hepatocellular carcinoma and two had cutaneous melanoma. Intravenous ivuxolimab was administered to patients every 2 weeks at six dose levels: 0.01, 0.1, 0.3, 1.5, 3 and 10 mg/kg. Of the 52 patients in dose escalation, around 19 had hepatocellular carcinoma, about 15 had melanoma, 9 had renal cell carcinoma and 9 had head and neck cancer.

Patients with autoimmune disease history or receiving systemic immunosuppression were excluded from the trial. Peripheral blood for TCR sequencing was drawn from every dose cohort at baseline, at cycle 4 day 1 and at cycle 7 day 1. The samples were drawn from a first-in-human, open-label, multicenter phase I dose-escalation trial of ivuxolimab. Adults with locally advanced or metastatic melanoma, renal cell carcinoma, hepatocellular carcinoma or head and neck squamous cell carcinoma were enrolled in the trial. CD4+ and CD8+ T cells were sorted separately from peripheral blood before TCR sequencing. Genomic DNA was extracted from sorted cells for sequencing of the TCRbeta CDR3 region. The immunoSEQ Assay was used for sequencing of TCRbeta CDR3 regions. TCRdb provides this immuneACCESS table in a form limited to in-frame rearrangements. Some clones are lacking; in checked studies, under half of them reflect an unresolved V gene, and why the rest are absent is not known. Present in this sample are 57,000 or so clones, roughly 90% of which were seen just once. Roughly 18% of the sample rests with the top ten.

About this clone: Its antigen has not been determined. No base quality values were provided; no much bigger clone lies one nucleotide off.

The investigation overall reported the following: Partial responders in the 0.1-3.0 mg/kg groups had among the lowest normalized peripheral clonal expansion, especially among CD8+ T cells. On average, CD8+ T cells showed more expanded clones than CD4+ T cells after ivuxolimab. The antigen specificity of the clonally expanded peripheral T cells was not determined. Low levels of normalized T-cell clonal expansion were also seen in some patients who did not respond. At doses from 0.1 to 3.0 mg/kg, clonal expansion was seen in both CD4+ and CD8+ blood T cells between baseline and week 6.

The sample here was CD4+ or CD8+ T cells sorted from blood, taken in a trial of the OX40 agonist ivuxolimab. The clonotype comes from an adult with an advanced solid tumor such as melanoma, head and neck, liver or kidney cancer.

In nucleotide form, the sequence is TGTGCCAGCAGCCATAAGGGGGTTGGGGGCTACGAGCAGTACTTC. It codes for CASSHKGVGGYEQYF. The rearranged segments are TRBV7-9 and TRBJ2-7, with TRBD1 perhaps the D gene, on 6 matching bases. From the cysteine up to the phenylalanine, the CDR3 has a length of 15 residues. CDR3 DNA is the only sequence kept; it has 45 bases, read in frame from the first base. CDR1 SEHNR and CDR2 FQNEAQ are derived from the germline V gene (reference sequence). A distance of 17 bases separates the germline ends of V and J, which lose 5 bases and 3 bases respectively.